These 9 T cell receptor beta chains share one sample of origin, sequenced in a study of blood T cell repertoires in COVID-19. The method was immunoSEQ multiplex PCR; TCRdb's version includes in-frame clones alone and lacks a portion of them. Here the sample spans under 250,000 clones, just under 90% being singletons. Source material: PBMCs or T cells enriched from blood (not recorded which). These receptors originate from a woman aged 25 to 39 with acute COVID-19.

The chain recombines TRBV4-1 with TRBJ1-5; TRBD1 agrees at 7 bases. This CDR3 comprises 15 residues. V shed 5 bases and J 4 bases; nucleotides not matched to a gene: 8. Germline values: CDR1 MGHRA, CDR2 YSYEKL. Here the CDR3 DNA reads TGCGCCAGCAGCTCGACCGGGACAGCAAATCAGCCCCAGCATTTT. It is translated as CASSSTGTANQPQHF.

CDR3 residues: CASSLVSYMNTEAFF. The DNA for the CDR3 is TGTGCCAGCAGCTTAGTCTCTTACATGAACACTGAAGCTTTCTTT. J is TRBJ1-1 and V is TRBV7-2; D is unclear. The germline V gene encodes CDR1 SGHTA and CDR2 FQGNSA. V was shortened by 1 base and J by 0 bases, with 9 bases between the two germline ends. This CDR3 is built from 15 residues.

The chain is built from TRBV25-1 and TRBJ1-2; D remains ambiguous. The CDR3 consists of 12 residues. From germline, CDR1 is MGHDK and CDR2 SYGVNS. Trimming pared 0 bases from V and 5 bases from J, leaving 4 bases between. The CDR3 region has the DNA TGTGCCAGCAGTGAATACGAGTATGGCTACACCTTC. Protein: CASSEYEYGYTF.

This clone has only one observation. The J gene is TRBJ1-6, the V gene TRBV19; a possible D gene is TRBD1 (6 bases). CDR3 size: 17 residues. V dropped 5 bases and J dropped 11 bases, with 25 bases sitting between them. The germline V gene has CDR1 LNHDA and CDR2 SQIVND (reference sequence). CDR3 region: CASSVGTQGPRVTPLHF. The DNA of the CDR3 is TGTGCCAGTAGTGTGGGTACTCAGGGGCCGCGGGTGACACCCCTCCACTTT.

This chain joins TRBV2 and TRBJ2-2; unclear D gene. This CDR3 spans 13 amino acids. CDR1 is SNHLY, CDR2 FYNNEI, per germline. V lost 7 bases and J 5 bases, leaving 11 bases between the germline ends. CDR3 amino acids: CASMETLTGELFF. The DNA of the CDR3 is TGTGCCAGCATGGAGACTTTAACCGGGGAGCTGTTTTTT. Complete variable domain (other parts from reference TRBV2 and TRBJ2-2): EPEVTQTPSHQVTQMGQEVILRCVPISNHLYFYWYRQILGQKVEFLVSFYNNEISEKSEIFDDQFSVERPDGSNFTLKIRSTKLEDSAMYFCASMETLTGELFFGEGSRLTVL.

This clone was seen just once. J is TRBJ1-2 and V is TRBV7-9; 7 bases line up with TRBD1. Per the germline V gene, CDR1 is SEHNR and CDR2 is FQNEAQ (reference sequence). J gave up 6 bases and V 0 bases, and 7 bases lay outside the gene matches. The CDR3 consists of 15 residues. CDR3 in DNA: TGTGCCAGCAGCTTAGCTGCCGGGACAGATAATGGCTACACCTTC. This translates into CASSLAAGTDNGYTF.

The chain is built from TRBV19 and TRBJ1-6, with 9 nucleotides matching TRBD1. The V gene end was trimmed by 3 bases and the J gene end by 8 bases; junction bases not matched to a gene: 5. The length of the CDR3 is 15 residues. Germline loops: CDR1 LNHDA, CDR2 SQIVND (reference sequence). This CDR3 reads CASSMSGTGYSPLHF. The CDR3 region has the DNA TGTGCCAGTAGTATGAGTGGGACAGGGTATTCACCCCTCCACTTT. Based on the CDR3 plus reference TRBV19 and TRBJ1-6, the full variable domain is DGGITQSPKYLFRKEGQNVTLSCEQNLNHDAMYWYRQDPGQGLRLIYYSQIVNDFQKGDIAEGYSVSREKKESFPLTVTSAQKNPTAFYLCASSMSGTGYSPLHFGNGTRLTVT.

This clone turned up a few times. V gene TRBV18 combines with J gene TRBJ2-7; D perhaps matches TRBD1 (6 bases). Trimming pared 5 bases from V and 2 bases from J, leaving 19 bases between. Germline V gene lookup returns CDR1 KGHSH and CDR2 LQKENI. CDR3 length: 16 amino acids. The CDR3 region is CASSNPGQGVTYEQYF. In nucleotides, the CDR3 is TGTGCCAGCTCAAATCCGGGACAAGGGGTCACCTACGAGCAGTACTTC.

J is TRBJ2-3 and V is TRBV9, with 12 bases fitting TRBD2. The V segment lost 6 bases and the J segment 3 bases; nucleotides outside the gene matches: 5. Germline loops: CDR1 SGDLS, CDR2 YYNGEE. This CDR3 spans 15 amino acids. The CDR3 region has the DNA TGTGCCAGCAATCTAGCGGGGGGGACGACAGATACGCAGTATTTT. Amino acid sequence: CASNLAGGTTDTQYF. Full variable domain (missing parts from reference TRBV9 and TRBJ2-3): DSGVTQTPKHLITATGQRVTLRCSPRSGDLSVYWYQQSLDQGLQFLIQYYNGEERAKGNILERFSAQQFPDLHSELNLSSLELGDSALYFCASNLAGGTTDTQYFGPGTRLTVL.